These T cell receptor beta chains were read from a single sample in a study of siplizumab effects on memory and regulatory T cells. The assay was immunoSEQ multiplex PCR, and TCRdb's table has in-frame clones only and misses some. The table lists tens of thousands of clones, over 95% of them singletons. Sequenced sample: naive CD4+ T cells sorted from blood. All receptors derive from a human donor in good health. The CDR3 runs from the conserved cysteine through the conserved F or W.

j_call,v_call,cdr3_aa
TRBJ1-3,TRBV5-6,CASSARGLLSGNTIYF
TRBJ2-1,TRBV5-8,CASSSKYNEQFF
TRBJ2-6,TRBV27,CASSLMGSGANVLTF
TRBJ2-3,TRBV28,CASSLAGRATDTQYF
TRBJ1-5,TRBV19,CASSTIQGAQPQHF
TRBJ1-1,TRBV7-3,CASSLHMNTEAFF
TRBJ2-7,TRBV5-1,CASSLPGGYEQYF
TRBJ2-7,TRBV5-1,CASSLEGDSTYEQYF
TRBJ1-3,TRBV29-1,CSIRQGTGSGNTIYF
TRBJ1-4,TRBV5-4,CASSLGQGAGEKLFF
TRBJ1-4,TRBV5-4,CASRNGTGNEKLFF
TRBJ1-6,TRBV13,CASSRGDRGYNSPLHF
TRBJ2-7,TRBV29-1,CSVGQGVVGEQYF
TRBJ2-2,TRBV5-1,CASNVGNTGELFF
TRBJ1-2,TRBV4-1,CASSQGQHYGYTF
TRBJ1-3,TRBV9,CASSATDRGRNTIYF
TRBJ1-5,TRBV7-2,CASSLLPPSDSNQPQHF
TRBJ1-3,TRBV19,CASSPRLSSGNTIYF
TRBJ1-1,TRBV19,CASSPSGFARNTEAFF
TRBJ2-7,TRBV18,CASSSGDRGYEQYF
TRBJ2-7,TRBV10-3,CAIRQGEPYEQYF
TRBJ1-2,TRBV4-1,CASSLTTNYGYTF
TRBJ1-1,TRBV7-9,CASSLWDRVNTEAFF
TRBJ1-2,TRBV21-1,CASSKVGSRDRGYGYTF
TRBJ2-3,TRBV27,CASRREGAAGLDTQYF
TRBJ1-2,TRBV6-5,CASRGAGGANYGYTF
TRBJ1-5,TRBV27,CASSHDSNQPQHF
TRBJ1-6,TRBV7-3,CASSLSSASNSPLHF
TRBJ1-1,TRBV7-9,CASSLGQGDASEAFF
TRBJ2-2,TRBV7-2,CASSVGAEGTGELFF
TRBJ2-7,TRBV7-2,CASSLVTYEQYF
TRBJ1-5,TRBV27,CASSPGTGSNQPQHF
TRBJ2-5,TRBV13,CASSPGTSPGGETQYF
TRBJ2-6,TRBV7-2,CASSRVLGGTGANVLTF
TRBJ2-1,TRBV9,CASSPTSGGAGEQFF
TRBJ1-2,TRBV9,CASSPPGGSYGYTF
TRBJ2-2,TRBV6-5,CASSYVRSGELFF
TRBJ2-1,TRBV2,CASSPYNEQFF
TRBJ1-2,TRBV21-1,CASSKGRGYGYTF
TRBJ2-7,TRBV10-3,CAISDSGPQVHEQYF
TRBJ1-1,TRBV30,CAWSVLRNTEAFF
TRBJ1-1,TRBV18,CASSPTGYPEAFF
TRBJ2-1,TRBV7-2,CASSLQRGTNNEQFF
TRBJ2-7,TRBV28,CASSQDSEQYF
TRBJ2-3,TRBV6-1,CASSEGTSGGYDTQYF
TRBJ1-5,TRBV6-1,CASSEGQGALRNQPQHF
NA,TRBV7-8,CASSLLSAYEQYF
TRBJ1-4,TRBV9,CASSVEGGEKLFF
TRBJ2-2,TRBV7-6,CASSLGGLATGELFF